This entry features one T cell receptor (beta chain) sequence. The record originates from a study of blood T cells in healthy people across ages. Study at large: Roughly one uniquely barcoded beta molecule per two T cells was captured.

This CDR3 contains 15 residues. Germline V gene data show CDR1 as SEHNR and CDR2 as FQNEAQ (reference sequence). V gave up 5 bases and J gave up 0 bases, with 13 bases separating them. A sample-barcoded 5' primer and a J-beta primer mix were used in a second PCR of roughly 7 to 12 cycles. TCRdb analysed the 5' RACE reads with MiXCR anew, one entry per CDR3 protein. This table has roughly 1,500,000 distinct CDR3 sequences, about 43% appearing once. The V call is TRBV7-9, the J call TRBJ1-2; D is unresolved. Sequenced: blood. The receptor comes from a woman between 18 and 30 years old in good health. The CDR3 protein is CASSLEGSSNYGYTF. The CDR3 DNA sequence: TGTGCCAGCAGCCTCGAAGGTAGTTCTAACTATGGCTACACCTTC.